The 7 T cell receptor beta chains in this list originate from one sample, sequenced in a study of control samples from healthy donors and cancer patients. Sequencing was performed with immunoSEQ multiplex PCR; in TCRdb, only in-frame clones are kept and a portion is missing. This sample has some 99,000 clones; approximately 90% occur once, and the top ten carry 4% to 4.5%. The specimen was blood. The receptors derive from a human donor in good health. The donor label of this sample is uncertain.

Concerning this clone itself: Other DNA sequences in this sample translate to the same CDR3. The gene calls are TRBV2 and TRBJ2-7; 7 bases fit TRBD2. The CDR3 extends over 12 amino acids. From germline, CDR1 is SNHLY and CDR2 FYNNEI. Trimming removed 8 bases from V and 5 bases from J; junction bases left unmatched: 6. The CDR3 reads CASRGEGDEQYF. The CDR3 DNA is TGTGCCAGCCGGGGGGAAGGTGACGAGCAGTACTTC.

The chain combines TRBV4-1 with TRBJ2-3; possibly TRBD1 for D (5 bases). In germline, CDR1 is MGHRA, CDR2 YSYEKL. Trimming took off 4 bases at V and 3 bases at J, with 8 bases between the two ends. The CDR3 runs 13 residues. In DNA, the CDR3 is TGCGCCAGCAGCCCCCGACAGACAGATACGCAGTATTTT. Its translation is CASSPRQTDTQYF.

The rearrangement uses TRBV30 and TRBJ1-2; D is undetermined. V was pared by 0 bases and J by 7 bases, with 18 bases between. The length of the CDR3 is 15 residues. CDR1 is GTSNPN and CDR2 is SVGIG in the germline V gene (reference sequence). The CDR3 coding sequence is TGTGCCTGGAGTGTACTCCCTCCTCTTGGGAGTGGCTACACCTTC. As protein: CAWSVLPPLGSGYTF.

This chain connects TRBV6-5 to TRBJ2-1; 8 positions match TRBD2. Germline loops: CDR1 MNHEY, CDR2 SVGAGI. This CDR3 has 14 amino acids. After removal of 8 bases from V and 0 bases from J, the junction contained 3 bases not matched to a gene. The DNA for the CDR3 is TGTGCCAGCGAGCGGGGGAGCTCCTACAATGAGCAGTTCTTC. Its protein is CASERGSSYNEQFF.

The table lists this clone with a count of one. The rearrangement links TRBV2 to TRBJ2-1; a weak D match, TRBD1 (6 bases). Germline V gene sequence: CDR1 SNHLY, CDR2 FYNNEI. The CDR3 contains 14 residues. V lost 7 bases and J lost 4, with 14 bases in between. The chain's CDR3 is CASTPGHHYNEQFF. CDR3 DNA: TGTGCCAGCACCCCGGGACATCATTACAATGAGCAGTTCTTC.

The chain couples TRBV19 to TRBJ1-6; no clear D. Germline values: CDR1 LNHDA, CDR2 SQIVND (reference sequence). The CDR3 has 14 amino acids. V lost 3 bases, J lost 8 bases, and 11 bases lay in between. CDR3 bases: TGTGCCAGTAGTATTAGGGCAGACGATTCACCCCTCCACTTT. Residues: CASSIRADDSPLHF.

V and J are TRBV28 and TRBJ1-5, with D unresolved. Trimming pared 5 bases from V and 2 bases from J, leaving 13 bases between. Germline V gene lookup returns CDR1 MDHEN and CDR2 SYDVKM. This CDR3 is 15 amino acids long. The CDR3 DNA reads as TGTGCCAGCAGTCCCCCGCCAGGCCGCAATCAGCCCCAGCATTTT. This encodes CASSPPPGRNQPQHF. Full variable domain (remainder filled in from reference TRBV28 and TRBJ1-5): DVKVTQSSRYLVKRTGEKVFLECVQDMDHENMFWYRQDPGLGLRLIYFSYDVKMKEKGDIPEGYSVSREKKERFSLILESASTNQTSMYLCASSPPPGRNQPQHFGDGTRLSIL.